What follows are 27 T cell receptor beta chains derived from one specimen sequenced in a study of cytomegalovirus exposure and HLA in healthy donors. The PCR made use of 60 Vbeta and 13 Jbeta primers. Profiling relied on immunoSEQ multiplex PCR, and the TCRdb table lists in-frame clones only, not all of them. Of some 78,000 clones listed, over 70% are singletons. Sequencing input: PBMCs. These receptors originate from a man aged 50-59 years in good health and CMV-seropositive.

The chain links TRBV18 to TRBJ2-4; D is uncertain. The CDR3 sequence is 15 residues long. Trimming took 3 bases from V and 1 from J, leaving 10 bases between them. Per germline, CDR1 KGHSH and CDR2 LQKENI. CDR3 in amino acids: CASSPEAVAKNIQYF. Here the CDR3 DNA reads TGTGCCAGCTCACCCGAGGCGGTCGCCAAAAACATTCAGTACTTC.

The genes are TRBV10-3 and TRBJ2-7; 9 positions match TRBD1. CDR3 size: 14 residues. Germline loops: CDR1 ENHRY, CDR2 SYGVKD. The J segment lost 5 bases and the V segment lost 4 bases, leaving 6 bases of the junction unmatched. The CDR3 here is CAISAGQGINEQYF. CDR3 coding DNA: TGTGCCATCAGTGCCGGACAGGGGATCAACGAGCAGTACTTC.

The rearrangement uses TRBV7-8 and TRBJ2-1, with 9 bases matching TRBD1. V gave up 5 bases and J gave up 5 bases; unmatched junction bases: 10. The CDR3 is made up of 16 amino acids. Germline V gene lookup returns CDR1 SGHVS and CDR2 FQNEAQ. CDR3 loop: CASSLGQGGSHNEQFF. The CDR3, as DNA: TGTGCCAGCAGCCTGGGACAGGGAGGGAGCCACAATGAGCAGTTCTTC.

This rearrangement joins TRBV7-9 to TRBJ2-3; 8 bases align to TRBD2. V was clipped by 3 bases and J by 4 bases; unmatched bases: 3. Germline V CDR1 and CDR2: SEHNR, FQNEAQ (reference sequence). CDR3 size: 14 residues. CDR3 DNA: TGTGCCAGCAGCTTTAGCGGGGTGTCAGATACGCAGTATTTT. It specifies CASSFSGVSDTQYF.

The sample holds a few counts of this clone. The chain couples TRBV13 to TRBJ2-7; perhaps TRBD2 as D (5 bases). The germline V and J ends were trimmed by 5 bases and 0 bases, with 8 bases remaining between them. Per germline, CDR1 PRHDT and CDR2 FYEKMQ (reference sequence). The CDR3 has 13 residues. The CDR3 reads CASSARASYEQYF. Written as DNA, the CDR3 is TGTGCCAGCAGCGCGCGGGCCTCCTACGAGCAGTACTTC.

The V gene is TRBV10-2, the J gene TRBJ2-1; D not resolved. V lost 6 bases to trimming and J lost 5 bases, with 20 bases between them. CDR3 size: 16 residues. Per germline, CDR1 WSHSY and CDR2 SAAADI. This CDR3 is CASRPLDKGIDNEQFF. The CDR3, as DNA: TGCGCCAGCAGACCACTCGACAAAGGCATCGACAATGAGCAGTTCTTC.

This rearrangement joins TRBV6-4 to TRBJ2-3; a possible D gene is TRBD2 (6 bases). V dropped 5 bases and J dropped 0 bases, with 12 bases sitting between them. There are 15 residues in the CDR3. Germline CDR1 MRHNA, CDR2 SNTAGT. CDR3 sequence (DNA): TGTGCCAGCAGTCCTACAAGCGGGAGCACAGATACGCAGTATTTT. This translates into CASSPTSGSTDTQYF.

V usage is TRBV19 and J usage is TRBJ1-2; no definite D call. Trimming took off 4 bases at V and 4 bases at J, with 16 bases between the two ends. This CDR3 spans 15 amino acids. CDR1 and CDR2 (germline): LNHDA, SQIVND (reference sequence). The CDR3 spells CASSTQAEAFYGYTF. The CDR3 DNA reads as TGTGCCAGTAGTACCCAGGCCGAAGCTTTCTATGGCTACACCTTC.

The rearrangement joins TRBV30 to TRBJ1-1; a possible D gene is TRBD1 (5 bases). CDR3 length: 12 amino acids. The V end was cut by 4 bases, the J end by 1 base, with 7 bases between. CDR1 GTSNPN and CDR2 SVGIG come from the germline V gene (reference sequence). CDR3 region: CAWIGENTEAFF. DNA for the CDR3: TGTGCCTGGATAGGGGAGAACACTGAAGCTTTCTTT.

The CDR3 region is CASSPRQNTEAFF. CDR3 sequence (DNA): TGTGCCAGCAGTCCCCGACAGAACACTGAAGCTTTCTTT. The chain couples TRBV6-5 to TRBJ1-1; D gene unclear. Trimming shortened V by 5 bases and J by 1 base, and 8 bases separated the two germline ends. This CDR3 spans 13 amino acids. Looked up from germline, CDR1 is MNHEY and CDR2 is SVGAGI.

As regards this clone: One junction end disagrees with the germline gene, perhaps due to a read error. The chain has TRBV4-1 and TRBJ2-6; D may be TRBD1 (5 bases). The length of the CDR3 is 19 residues. Germline CDR1 reads MGHRA; CDR2 reads YSYEKL. The CDR3 DNA reads TGCGCCAGCAGCCAAGAAGGTCTCGTTGCCCTCCCTGGGGCCAACGGCCTGACTTTC. Encoded protein: CASSQEGLVALPGANGLTF.

The rearrangement uses TRBV30 and TRBJ1-5, with D uncertain. Looked up from germline, CDR1 is GTSNPN and CDR2 is SVGIG (reference sequence). Between the trimmed V and J ends, which lost 3 bases and 5 bases, there was a span of 14 bases. This CDR3 region has 14 residues. The CDR3 loop is CAWRVGGRDQPQHF. Here the CDR3 DNA reads TGTGCCTGGAGGGTCGGAGGCCGGGATCAGCCCCAGCATTTT.

V and J are TRBV7-9 and TRBJ2-5; TRBD2 aligns across 10 bases. The CDR3 covers 15 residues. Germline CDR1 and CDR2: SEHNR and FQNEAQ (reference sequence). Trimming removed 6 bases from V and 6 bases from J; junction bases left unmatched: 10. The CDR3, as DNA: TGTGCCAGCAGGAAAACTAGCGGGGAAGGGAAGACCCAGTACTTC. It yields the protein CASRKTSGEGKTQYF.

This clone was detected a few times. The V call is TRBV10-3, the J call TRBJ2-1, with 11 positions matching TRBD2. J lost 9 bases, V lost 3 bases, and 4 bases had no gene match. Germline lookup yields CDR1 ENHRY and CDR2 SYGVKD. CDR3 length: 14 amino acids. This chain's CDR3 is CAISDGTSGTEQFF. CDR3 DNA sequence: TGTGCCATCAGTGACGGGACTAGCGGCACTGAGCAGTTCTTC.

This rearrangement joins TRBV6-4 to TRBJ2-6; weak D call: TRBD1 (5 bases). Trimming stripped 3 bases from V and 2 bases from J, with 5 bases between. In germline, CDR1 is MRHNA, CDR2 SNTAGT. This CDR3 contains 14 residues. The CDR3 coding sequence is TGTGCCAGCAGTGAAGGGGCTGGGGCCAACGTCCTGACTTTC. It is translated as CASSEGAGANVLTF.

The chain carries TRBV7-2 and TRBJ2-2; D is unresolved. The CDR3 contains 14 residues. CDR1 SGHTA and CDR2 FQGNSA come from the germline V gene. Trimming cost V 5 bases and J 1 base, with 8 bases left between them. The DNA of the CDR3 is TGTGCCAGCAGCCTTACGGTGAACACCGGGGAGCTGTTTTTT. Translation: CASSLTVNTGELFF.

This chain joins TRBV12-5 and TRBJ2-3; 14 nucleotides align to TRBD2. J lost 5 bases, V lost 6 bases, and 10 bases had no gene match. This CDR3 comprises 17 residues. Per germline, CDR1 LGHNT and CDR2 FRNRAP. CDR3 amino acids: CASGPTTSGRAQDTQYF. The DNA of the CDR3 is TGTGCTAGTGGCCCTACGACTAGCGGGAGGGCCCAAGATACGCAGTATTTT.

The chain recombines TRBV5-1 with TRBJ2-7; D may be TRBD2 (5 bases). V gave up 3 bases and J gave up 5 bases, with 12 bases separating them. Germline CDR1 is SGHRS and CDR2 is YFSETQ. CDR3 length: 13 amino acids. The CDR3 loop is CASSSQLAHEQYF. The CDR3 DNA reads as TGCGCCAGCAGCTCACAGCTAGCCCACGAGCAGTACTTC.

This chain uses TRBV14 with TRBJ2-2; no reliable D call. Germline V gene lookup returns CDR1 SGHDN and CDR2 FVKESK. The CDR3 runs to 18 residues. V was trimmed by 10 bases and J by 1 base, leaving 25 bases between them. CDR3 protein: CATKKGVSSYLNTGELFF. The CDR3 nucleotides read TGTGCCACCAAGAAAGGAGTATCCAGTTACCTGAACACCGGGGAGCTGTTTTTT.

The genes are TRBV11-2 and TRBJ2-2; TRBD1 agrees at 7 bases. J lost 1 base, V lost 4 bases, and 9 bases had no gene match. This CDR3 spans 17 amino acids. Germline V gives CDR1 SGHAT, CDR2 FQNNGV. For the CDR3, the DNA is TGTGCCAGCAGCTCCAAGTGGGGACAGCTGAACACCGGGGAGCTGTTTTTT. This codes for CASSSKWGQLNTGELFF.

The chain carries TRBV7-7 and TRBJ2-2; 9 bases map to TRBD1. Germline V gene data show CDR1 as SSHAT and CDR2 as FNYEAQ (reference sequence). Germline trimming cut 5 bases from V and 6 bases from J; bases unmatched to any gene: 7. The CDR3 sequence is 15 residues long. The CDR3 spells CASSPGDRAAGELFF. CDR3 sequence (DNA): TGTGCCAGCAGCCCGGGGGACAGGGCGGCCGGGGAGCTGTTTTTT.

This clone was observed a handful of times. This sequence joins TRBV5-1 and TRBJ2-5; the D is unclear. Germline V CDR1 and CDR2: SGHRS, YFSETQ. V shed 3 bases and J shed 5 bases, with 11 bases lying between them. This CDR3 region has 13 residues. The CDR3 DNA reads as TGCGCCAGCAGCTACCCCTCGGGTGAGACCCAGTACTTC. Translated: CASSYPSGETQYF.

The chain has TRBV10-3 and TRBJ1-2, with D perhaps matching TRBD1 (6 bases). The CDR3 is made up of 14 amino acids. Per the germline V gene, CDR1 is ENHRY and CDR2 is SYGVKD. The V gene lost 10 bases and the J gene lost 4 bases, with 19 bases spanning the gap. The CDR3 nucleotides read TGTGCCAGTTCAGGGGTGGGAGGGCTCTATGGCTACACCTTC. Protein product: CASSGVGGLYGYTF.

The chain combines TRBV6-1 with TRBJ2-7, with TRBD2 as a possible D gene (6 bases). CDR1 and CDR2 from the germline V gene are MNHNS and SASEGT. V was cut by 1 base and J by 6 bases, with 25 bases left in between. This CDR3 has 18 amino acids. In DNA, the CDR3 is TGTGCCAGCAGTGAAGGAAACTGGACGGGGAGGTACAGACTCGAGCAGTACTTC. This encodes CASSEGNWTGRYRLEQYF.

V usage is TRBV18 and J usage is TRBJ2-5, with a weak D call TRBD1 (5 bases). The J call may not be correct, given that the DNA end is closer to TRBJ2-7. Per the germline V gene, CDR1 is KGHSH and CDR2 is LQKENI. CDR3 length equals 14 residues. This CDR3 reads CASSPGQGSYEQYF. DNA for the CDR3: TGTGCCAGCTCCCCCGGGCAGGGTTCCTACGAGCAGTACTTC.

V usage is TRBV2 and J usage is TRBJ1-1, with D unclear. V shed 8 bases and J shed 1 base, with 5 bases lying between them. This CDR3 is built from 11 residues. Germline V gives CDR1 SNHLY, CDR2 FYNNEI. CDR3 nucleotide sequence: TGTGCCAGCCGGGAGAACACTGAAGCTTTCTTT. It specifies CASRENTEAFF.

The chain carries TRBV18 and TRBJ2-2, with TRBD2 matching over 10 bases. Germline CDR1 KGHSH, CDR2 LQKENI. V lost 5 bases, J lost 6 bases, and 12 bases stayed unmatched. CDR3 length: 17 residues. The CDR3 reads CASSTTASGSFPGELFF. The CDR3 DNA follows: TGTGCCAGCTCAACGACAGCTAGCGGGAGTTTTCCCGGGGAGCTGTTTTTT.